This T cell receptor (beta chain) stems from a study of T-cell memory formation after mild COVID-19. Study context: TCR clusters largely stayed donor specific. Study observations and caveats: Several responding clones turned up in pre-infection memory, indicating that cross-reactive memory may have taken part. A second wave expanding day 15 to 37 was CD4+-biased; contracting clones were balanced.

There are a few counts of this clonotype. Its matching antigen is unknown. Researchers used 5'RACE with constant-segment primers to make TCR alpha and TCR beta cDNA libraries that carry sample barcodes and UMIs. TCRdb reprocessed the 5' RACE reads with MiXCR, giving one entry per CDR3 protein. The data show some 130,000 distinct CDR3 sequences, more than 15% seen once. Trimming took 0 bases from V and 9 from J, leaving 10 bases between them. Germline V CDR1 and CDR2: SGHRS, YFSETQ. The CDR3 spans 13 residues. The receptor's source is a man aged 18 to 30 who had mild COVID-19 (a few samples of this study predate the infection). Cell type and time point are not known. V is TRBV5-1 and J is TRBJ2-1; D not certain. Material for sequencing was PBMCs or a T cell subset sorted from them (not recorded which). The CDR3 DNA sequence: TGCGCCAGCAGCTTGGACCCATCGGGTGAGCAGTTCTTC. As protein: CASSLDPSGEQFF.